The present TCR beta chain was sequenced within a study of identical twins. Findings and limits, study-wide: Donors were not followed over many years; analysis was cross-sectional. Diverse VJ usage suggested most zero-insertion clonotypes were not invariant T cells. Researchers reported weaker excess twin sharing in beta out-of-frame sequences.

For this clonotype: Antigen: not known.

TCRdb itself ran the 5' RACE reads through MiXCR, one entry per CDR3 protein. The sample shows around 280,000 distinct CDR3 sequences, about 8.3% of them seen only once. The CDR3 is 17 residues long. V trimming: 5 bases; J trimming: 16 bases; junction bases outside the gene matches: 21. CDR1 is LGHNA, CDR2 YNFKEQ, per germline. Another study also made use of these data, one on yellow fever vaccine responses in identical twins. From that report: Twins' vaccine T cell response reportedly gave the appearance of partial convergence and partial personalization.

The sequencing input was memory (CD45RO+) T cells sorted from blood. The genes are TRBV4-2 and TRBJ2-1; TRBD2 matches 12 bases. The clonotype originates from a woman between 18 and 29 years old in good health. The CDR3 sequence is CASSEWTLAGGQDKYFF. CDR3 nucleotides: TGTGCCAGCAGCGAATGGACGCTAGCGGGAGGGCAGGATAAGTACTTCTTC.